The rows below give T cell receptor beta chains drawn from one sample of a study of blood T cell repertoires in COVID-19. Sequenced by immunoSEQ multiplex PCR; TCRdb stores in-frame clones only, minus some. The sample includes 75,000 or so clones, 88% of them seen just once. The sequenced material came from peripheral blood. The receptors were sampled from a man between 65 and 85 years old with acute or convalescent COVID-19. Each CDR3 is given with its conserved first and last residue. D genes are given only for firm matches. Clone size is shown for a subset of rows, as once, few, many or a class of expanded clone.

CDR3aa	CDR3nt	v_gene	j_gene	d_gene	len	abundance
CASSPGQGVNQPQHF	TGTGCCAGCAGCCCCGGACAGGGCGTCAATCAGCCCCAGCATTTT	TRBV2	TRBJ1-5	TRBD1	15	NA
CASSYEILNTEAFF	TGTGCCAGCAGCTACGAGATCTTGAACACTGAAGCTTTCTTT	TRBV7-9	TRBJ1-1	NA	14	few
CASSPGLAGGPFSYEQYF	TGTGCCAGCAGCCCGGGACTAGCGGGGGGGCCCTTCTCCTACGAGCAGTACTTC	TRBV7-3	TRBJ2-7	TRBD2	18	NA
CSVATGVNQPQHF	TGCAGCGTTGCCACAGGGGTCAATCAGCCCCAGCATTTT	TRBV29-1	TRBJ1-5	TRBD1	13	NA
CASREGQLNYGYTF	TGTGCCAGCAGGGAGGGACAGCTAAACTATGGCTACACCTTC	TRBV2	TRBJ1-2	TRBD1	14	NA
CASSPYSAEAGGELFF	TGTGCCAGCAGCCCATACTCGGCGGAGGCCGGCGGGGAGCTGTTTTTT	TRBV9	TRBJ2-2	NA	16	few
CASAGTSPYEQYF	TGTGCCAGCGCCGGGACAAGCCCCTACGAGCAGTACTTC	TRBV7-9	TRBJ2-7	NA	13	NA
CASSGQGNQPQHF	TGCGCCAGCAGTGGACAGGGGAATCAGCCCCAGCATTTT	TRBV10-2	TRBJ1-5	TRBD1	13	few
CASIKDGGTEAFF	TGTGCCAGCATCAAGGACGGGGGGACTGAAGCTTTCTTT	TRBV6-5	TRBJ1-1	NA	13	NA
CASSEGQGSGASRYTIYF	TGTGCCAGCAGTGAAGGACAGGGGTCCGGTGCGTCCCGTTACACCATATATTTT	TRBV6-1	TRBJ1-3	TRBD1	18	NA
CASSSVYEQYF	TGTGCCAGCAGTTCCGTCTACGAGCAGTACTTC	TRBV28	TRBJ2-7	NA	11	once
CASSLNTDTQYF	TGTGCCAGCAGTCTTAACACAGATACGCAGTATTTT	TRBV12-3/TRBV12-4	TRBJ2-3	NA	12	once
CASSRIGSGSYEQYF	TGTGCCAGCAGTCGAATAGGTTCGGGGTCGTACGAGCAGTACTTC	TRBV28	TRBJ2-7	NA	15	NA
CSASLSTGGVAPLHF	TGCAGTGCTAGTTTGTCTACGGGAGGTGTCGCTCCCCTCCACTTT	TRBV20-1	TRBJ1-6	NA	15	NA
CASSILAGGNEQFF	TGTGCCAGCAGTATACTAGCGGGGGGTAATGAGCAGTTCTTC	TRBV6-4	TRBJ2-1	TRBD2	14	NA
CASSLVSPVVSGRAMGTQYF	TGTGCCAGCAGCTTAGTCTCCCCAGTCGTAAGCGGGAGGGCAATGGGTACGCAGTATTTT	TRBV13	TRBJ2-3	TRBD2	20	NA
CASSLNTVYNSPLHF	TGTGCCAGCAGCTTGAATACGGTATATAATTCACCCCTCCACTTT	TRBV5-5	TRBJ1-6	NA	15	NA
CASSYSPSGKGNIQYF	TGTGCCAGCAGTTACTCACCCTCGGGAAAAGGAAACATTCAGTACTTC	TRBV6-2/TRBV6-3	TRBJ2-4	NA	16	NA
CASSQTPAGGPIDEQYF	TGCGCCAGCAGCCAAACCCCAGCGGGAGGGCCAATCGACGAGCAGTACTTC	TRBV4-1	TRBJ2-7	TRBD2	17	NA
CASSHGLILFF	TGTGCCAGCAGCCACGGGTTAATACTGTTTTTT	TRBV3-1/TRBV3-2	TRBJ1-4	NA	11	NA
CASSLVSGWVGEQFF	TGTGCCAGCAGCCTTGTTAGCGGATGGGTGGGTGAGCAGTTCTTC	TRBV6-5	TRBJ2-1	NA	15	NA
CASSFLAGYYEQYF	TGTGCCAGCAGCTTTCTAGCGGGATACTACGAGCAGTACTTC	TRBV6-2/TRBV6-3	TRBJ2-7	TRBD2	14	NA
CASSYTRAADTQYF	TGTGCCAGCAGTTACACCAGGGCTGCGGATACGCAGTATTTT	TRBV6-2/TRBV6-3	TRBJ2-3	NA	14	NA
CASSPQGTGGLEQYF	TGTGCCAGCAGTCCCCAAGGGACAGGAGGCTTGGAGCAGTACTTC	TRBV28	TRBJ2-7	TRBD1	15	NA
CASSLAGGWYTEAFF	TGTGCCAGCAGCTTAGCCGGGGGGTGGTACACTGAAGCTTTCTTT	TRBV7-2	TRBJ1-1	NA	15	NA
CASSLIGATEAFF	TGCGCCAGCAGCTTGATAGGGGCCACTGAAGCTTTCTTT	TRBV5-1	TRBJ1-1	NA	13	few
CASSSQYEQYF	TGTGCCAGCAGCAGTCAGTACGAGCAGTACTTC	TRBV4-2	TRBJ2-7	NA	11	NA
CASSPSTGDYLPSGNTIYF	TGTGCCAGCAGCCCATCGACAGGGGACTACCTTCCCTCTGGAAACACCATATATTTT	TRBV9	TRBJ1-3	TRBD1	19	NA
CASRLVSADTQYF	TGTGCCAGCCGACTAGTTTCCGCAGATACGCAGTATTTT	TRBV5-4	TRBJ2-3	NA	13	NA
CASSSGREDNEQFF	TGTGCCAGCAGTTCCGGCAGGGAGGACAATGAGCAGTTCTTC	TRBV28	TRBJ2-1	NA	14	once
CASSPPRENYGYTF	TGTGCCAGCTCACCACCTAGGGAGAACTATGGCTACACCTTC	TRBV18	TRBJ1-2	NA	14	few
CASSLRGWSYNSPLHF	TGTGCCAGCAGTTTAAGGGGCTGGTCCTATAATTCACCCCTCCACTTT	TRBV27	TRBJ1-6	NA	16	once
CASSWGQSINSPLHF	TGTGCCAGCAGCTGGGGACAGAGCATTAATTCACCCCTCCACTTT	TRBV7-2	TRBJ1-6	TRBD1	15	NA
CASRSSGAAASTDTQYF	TGTGCCAGCAGGTCGTCAGGGGCAGCCGCTAGCACAGATACGCAGTATTTT	TRBV28	TRBJ2-3	NA	17	NA
CASSQSAGSPLHF	TGTGCCAGCAGCCAAAGCGCTGGTTCACCCCTCCACTTT	TRBV14	TRBJ1-6	NA	13	NA
CASSLTHDYTGELFF	TGTGCCAGCAGCTTAACGCACGACTACACCGGGGAGCTGTTTTTT	TRBV7-2	TRBJ2-2	NA	15	NA
CASSDRGLGNTIYF	TGTGCCAGTTCGGACAGGGGGCTTGGAAACACCATATATTTT	TRBV19	TRBJ1-3	TRBD1	14	NA